A selection of T cell receptor beta chains follows, all from one sample in a study of blood T cell repertoires in COVID-19. Measured with immunoSEQ multiplex PCR; TCRdb has only the in-frame clones, and not every one. The sample includes roughly 90,000 clones, 75% to 90% of them seen just once. Sequenced input: peripheral blood. The receptor source for this set is a woman aged 70-85 years with acute or convalescent COVID-19. Each CDR3 is given with its conserved first and last residue.

v_gene | CDR3aa
TRBV6-5 | CASSYSRVSNGYTF
TRBV7-9 | CASSMVRDFNEQFF
TRBV28 | CASTRMGGNEQFF
TRBV19 | CASSIGHNNEQFF
TRBV4-3 | CASSQGPRGNEQFF
TRBV6-2/TRBV6-3 | CASSFLGTGEAFF
TRBV30 | CAWSAGRGTEAFF
TRBV30 | CAWSVGGITYEQYF
TRBV5-4 | CASSLGGEQFF
TRBV4-2 | CASSQDFGRADSYNEQFF
TRBV9 | CASSVDPGRDTQYF
TRBV21-1 | CASSKAQPGVTGNTIYF
TRBV10-3 | CAISEAAAGYTF
TRBV28 | CASISSGTNTGELFF
TRBV28 | CASSLGGGEQFF
TRBV21-1 | CASSKGAGVNTGELFF
TRBV5-1 | CASSLGTANYGYTF
TRBV4-3 | CASSQEDSTDTQYF
TRBV9 | CASSAATGQLNEQFF
TRBV2 | CASSVDRGEDEQFF
TRBV7-2 | CASSFLGEQYF
TRBV5-1 | CATTRDSARF
TRBV30 | CACSGGPGNEQFF
TRBV29-1 | CSATGVGETQYF
TRBV6-2/TRBV6-3 | CASSPGGFRNQPQHF
TRBV11-2 | CASSLGGRGNEQFF
TRBV9 | CASSVDLAGYNEQFF
TRBV30 | CAWLDRVTQYF
TRBV5-4 | CASSLPGGNSQETQYF
TRBV6-5 | CASATEGSNTDTQYF
TRBV5-8 | CASSGGVTEAFF
TRBV2 | CALRGGSYNEQFF
TRBV30 | CAWSGGLGQADTQYF
TRBV15 | CATSRDQGALYNEQFF
TRBV2 | CASSERTELFF
TRBV11-1 | CASSLATGGYEQYF
TRBV16 | CASTPRGGFSYNEQFF
TRBV18 | CASSYTQQGWETQYF
TRBV5-1 | CASSLGQGVFGELFF
TRBV5-4 | CASSPGTGGTQNYGYTF
TRBV5-5 | CASSFRLIVGAEQFF
TRBV13 | CASSPRPGQGADEQFF
TRBV7-9 | CASSLTGSAANQYF
TRBV28 | CASGRASYEQYF
TRBV7-8 | CASSLTGKRDGYTF
TRBV3-1/TRBV3-2 | CASSQGTQGPGGYTF
TRBV28 | CAALGAGLSGNTIYF
TRBV19 | CASSPARGWNSPLHF
TRBV10-3 | CASHEPGYGYTF
TRBV28 | CASSLRGSPRSPLHF
TRBV5-5 | CASSLGALTGNEKLFF
TRBV11-3 | CASSSGGLASYNEQFF
TRBV5-1 | CASSFPASSYNEQFF
TRBV24-1 | CATSRTGGSGEQFF
TRBV10-3 | CAISDPGQDFTGELFF
TRBV28 | CASSPSGQGRGGELFF
TRBV10-3 | CAIAGGVNQPQHF
TRBV2 | CASGGQIQPQHF
TRBV12-3/TRBV12-4 | CASSTAIYGYTF